The 3 T cell receptor beta chains given below trace back to one sample, sequenced in a study of molecular identifiers for immune sequencing clone quantification. TCRdb reprocessed the PCR reads with MiXCR, giving one entry per CDR3 protein. The repertoire consists of about 630,000 distinct CDR3 sequences, with about 25% occurring once and the leading ten covering 0.78%. The material sequenced was naive CD8+ T cells from blood, with Jurkat cell RNA spiked in. Noted subset: FACS-sorted CD8+CD4-CCR7+CD45RA+ naive T cells. These receptors came from a human donor in good health. Some libraries in this study had Jurkat cell RNA spiked in.

In this sample, this clonotype turned up many times. The genes are TRBV2 and TRBJ1-1, with 8 positions matching TRBD1. CDR3 length: 12 amino acids. The V and J ends lost 9 bases and 0 bases, in that order; junction bases with no gene match: 0. Germline assignment: CDR1 SNHLY and CDR2 FYNNEI. DNA of the CDR3: TGTGCCAGACAGGGGGTGAACACTGAAGCTTTCTTT. Encoded protein: CARQGVNTEAFF.

The chain has TRBV5-3 and TRBJ2-1, with D unresolved. TRBV5-3 is treated as an ORF (open reading frame) with a function not yet certain. V lost 8 bases, J lost 0 bases, and 9 bases lay in between. There are 13 residues in the CDR3. Here the CDR3 reads CASERSSYNEQFF. The DNA for the CDR3 is TGTGCCAGCGAGAGGAGCTCCTACAATGAGCAGTTCTTC.

This rearrangement joins TRBV4-1 to TRBJ1-5; tentative D call: TRBD1 (5 bases). CDR3 size: 12 residues. With 0 bases removed from V and 15 bases from J, the gap between germline ends came to 12 bases. Germline loops: CDR1 MGHRA, CDR2 YSYEKL. CDR3 residues: CASSQDGALPHF. The DNA of the CDR3 is TGCGCCAGCAGCCAAGATGGGGCCCTTCCGCATTTT.